What follows are 27 T cell receptor beta chains derived from one specimen sequenced in a study of blood T cell repertoires in COVID-19. Sequencing was performed with immunoSEQ multiplex PCR; in TCRdb, only in-frame clones are kept and a portion is missing. The sample holds 340,000 or so clones, more than 70% seen once. Sequenced input: peripheral blood. The receptors derive from a man younger than 40 with active or convalescent COVID-19.

This clone was picked up one time. The chain is built from TRBV5-6 and TRBJ2-7; tentative D call: TRBD1 (6 bases). With 5 bases removed from V and 0 bases from J, the gap between germline ends came to 15 bases. This CDR3 region has 15 residues. Germline-derived CDR1 and CDR2 are SGHDT and YYEEEE. This CDR3 reads CASSFLRDNSYEQYF. The CDR3 nucleotides read TGTGCCAGCAGTTTCCTCCGGGACAACTCCTACGAGCAGTACTTC.

The chain recombines TRBV9 with TRBJ1-3; D is perhaps TRBD1 (5 bases). Trimming pared 2 bases from V and 0 bases from J, leaving 15 bases between. Germline lookup yields CDR1 SGDLS and CDR2 YYNGEE. The CDR3 totals 17 residues. The CDR3 reads CASSVGSMTDSGNTIYF. The CDR3 nucleotides are TGTGCCAGCAGCGTCGGATCAATGACAGACTCTGGAAACACCATATATTTT.

The rearrangement uses TRBV7-8 and TRBJ2-7; D possibly corresponds to TRBD1 (6 bases). Deletions cut 4 bases from V and 5 bases from J, with 15 bases between. The CDR3 is 14 amino acids. Germline assignment: CDR1 SGHVS and CDR2 FQNEAQ. In DNA, the CDR3 is TGTGCCAGCAGCTCCACAGGGCCTCGGGACGAGCAGTACTTC. As protein: CASSSTGPRDEQYF. Full variable domain (remainder filled in from reference TRBV7-8 and TRBJ2-7): GAGVSQSPRYKVAKRGQDVALRCDPISGHVSLFWYQQALGQGPEFLTYFQNEAQLDKSGLPSDRFFAERPEGSVSTLKIQRTQQEDSAVYLCASSSTGPRDEQYFGPGTRLTVT.

The chain is built from TRBV6-6 and TRBJ2-7; weak D call: TRBD2 (6 bases). The CDR3 length is 12 residues. The germline CDR1 and CDR2 sequences are MNHNY and SVGAGI (reference sequence). V lost 6 bases, J lost 5 bases, and 11 bases lay in between. CDR3 in DNA: TGTGCCAGCAGAAGGGGACTTGACGAGCAGTACTTC. Residues: CASRRGLDEQYF.

This clone showed up just once. This chain connects TRBV29-1 to TRBJ1-1; D perhaps matches TRBD1 (5 bases). This CDR3 region has 15 residues. Germline loops: CDR1 SQVTM, CDR2 ANQGSEA. The V and J ends lost 0 bases and 1 base respectively, with 12 bases between them. The CDR3 DNA follows: TGCAGCGTTGAAGATTTGGGCGGGGCGAACACTGAAGCTTTCTTT. This translates into CSVEDLGGANTEAFF. Full variable domain (outside the CDR3, taken from reference TRBV29-1 and TRBJ1-1): SAVISQKPSRDICQRGTSLTIQCQVDSQVTMMFWYRQQPGQSLTLIATANQGSEATYESGFVIDKFPISRPNLTFSTLTVSNMSPEDSSIYLCSVEDLGGANTEAFFGQGTRLTVV.

This clone was detected many times. This rearrangement joins TRBV19 to TRBJ1-5; D unresolved. The germline gives CDR1 LNHDA, CDR2 SQIVND (reference sequence). V lost 5 bases and J lost 6, with 17 bases in between. CDR3 size: 15 residues. CDR3 protein: CASSGLPSGGQPQHF. In DNA form, the CDR3 reads TGTGCCAGTAGTGGCCTCCCGAGCGGTGGTCAGCCCCAGCATTTT.

The J gene is TRBJ1-5, the V gene TRBV30, with a possible D match to TRBD1 (5 bases). This CDR3 comprises 14 residues. V lost 0 bases and J lost 5, with 11 bases in between. Germline CDR1 GTSNPN, CDR2 SVGIG (reference sequence). The CDR3 nucleotides read TGTGCCTGGAGTGTACTGGGGGGACATCAGCCCCAGCATTTT. It translates to CAWSVLGGHQPQHF.

V and J are TRBV5-4 and TRBJ2-7; possible D gene TRBD2, 5 bases. Between the trimmed V and J ends, which lost 6 bases and 5 bases, there was a span of 9 bases. From germline, CDR1 is SGHNT and CDR2 YYREEE (reference sequence). CDR3 length: 11 residues. The CDR3 DNA reads TGTGCCAGCACCGTGGGAGACGAGCAGTACTTC. It specifies CASTVGDEQYF.

In DNA form, the CDR3 reads TGTGCCAGTAGTATACCACCGAGACAGGGGAATCAGCCCCAGCATTTT. As protein: CASSIPPRQGNQPQHF. The gene calls are TRBV19 and TRBJ1-5; 8 nucleotides line up with TRBD1. The CDR3 consists of 16 residues. The J segment lost 4 bases and the V segment lost 2 bases, leaving 7 bases of the junction unmatched. In germline, CDR1 is LNHDA, CDR2 SQIVND (reference sequence).

This chain joins TRBV19 and TRBJ2-1, with 10 bases fitting TRBD2. J was trimmed by 7 bases and V by 4 bases; bases with no gene match: 4. CDR3 length: 14 amino acids. Germline V gene lookup returns CDR1 LNHDA and CDR2 SQIVND (reference sequence). The DNA for the CDR3 is TGTGCCAGTAGTACTAGCGGGAGTAGGAATGAGCAGTTCTTC. It is translated as CASSTSGSRNEQFF.

This clone showed up just once. The chain couples TRBV15 to TRBJ2-5, with 7 bases aligning to TRBD2. This CDR3 is 13 amino acids long. With 1 base clipped from V and 5 bases from J, the junction kept 1 base outside the gene matches. The germline gives CDR1 LNHNV, CDR2 YYDKDF (reference sequence). CDR3 loop: CATSRVGGETQYF. The DNA for the CDR3 is TGTGCCACCAGCAGAGTGGGGGGGGAGACCCAGTACTTC.

This clone has a single count. The chain is built from TRBV29-1 and TRBJ2-7; weak D call: TRBD1 (5 bases). V lost 4 bases to trimming and J lost 9 bases, with 7 bases between them. The germline V gene has CDR1 SQVTM and CDR2 ANQGSEA. The CDR3 contains 9 residues. The CDR3 sequence: CSVGQPQYF. The CDR3 DNA is TGCAGCGTTGGACAGCCGCAGTACTTC.

The genes are TRBV7-8 and TRBJ1-2, with D perhaps matching TRBD1 (6 bases). CDR1 and CDR2 from the germline V gene are SGHVS and FQNEAQ. V lost 1 base and J lost 6, with 9 bases in between. The CDR3 is 13 amino acids. The DNA of the CDR3 is TGTGCCAGCAGCTTAGAAAGGACAGATGGCTACACCTTC. Protein: CASSLERTDGYTF.

This clone was observed a single time. This chain links TRBV7-6 with TRBJ2-3; 14 bases align to TRBD2. Germline CDR1 and CDR2: SGHVS and FNYEAQ. The junction had 8 bases not matched to a gene; V was cut back by 5 bases and J by 1 base. The CDR3 is 18 residues long. The CDR3 DNA reads as TGTGCCAGCAGCCCCAGACTAGCGGGGGGGCGGGGCACAGATACGCAGTATTTT. This sequence encodes CASSPRLAGGRGTDTQYF.

The table lists this clone with a count of one. The rearrangement uses TRBV30 and TRBJ1-1; D is uncertain. Trimming cost V 8 bases and J 7 bases, with 14 bases left between them. This CDR3 comprises 11 residues. Per germline, CDR1 GTSNPN and CDR2 SVGIG (reference sequence). CDR3 in DNA: TGTGCCCGGGGAACGGGAGGTGAAGCTTTCTTT. It is translated as CARGTGGEAFF.

The chain employs TRBV3-1 (or the pseudogene TRBV3-2) and TRBJ2-1; TRBD2 agrees at 8 bases. The V and J ends lost 5 bases and 6 bases, in that order; junction bases with no gene match: 3. Germline V gene lookup returns CDR1 LGHDT and CDR2 YNNKEL (reference sequence). The CDR3 length is 13 residues. The CDR3 coding sequence is TGTGCCAGCAGCTTCACTAGCGGCAATGAGCAGTTCTTC. This translates into CASSFTSGNEQFF.

CDR3 amino acids: CASSQADRDHTQYF. The CDR3 bases are TGCGCCAGCAGCCAGGCAGATCGGGATCATACGCAGTATTTT. The chain employs TRBV4-1 and TRBJ2-3; D might be TRBD2 (5 bases). Trimming pared 3 bases from V and 7 bases from J, leaving 14 bases between. The CDR3 has 14 amino acids. Germline V lookup: CDR1 MGHRA, CDR2 YSYEKL.

CDR3 bases: TGCGCCAGCAGCCACCCATTTGGGGACAGGGACAATGAGCAGTTCTTC. It is translated as CASSHPFGDRDNEQFF. The V gene is TRBV4-1, the J gene TRBJ2-1, with 9 bases identical to TRBD1. The CDR3 spans 16 residues. The trim removed 3 bases at V and 5 bases at J, leaving 8 bases unmatched. Looked up from germline, CDR1 is MGHRA and CDR2 is YSYEKL.

The chain recombines TRBV4-2 with TRBJ1-1, with 9 positions matching TRBD1. This CDR3 spans 14 amino acids. Germline assignment: CDR1 LGHNA and CDR2 YNFKEQ. The ends lost 4 bases at V and 4 bases at J; junction bases unmatched: 4. As DNA, the CDR3 is TGTGCCAGCAGCCGGGGACAGGGAGGCACTGAAGCTTTCTTT. Residues: CASSRGQGGTEAFF.

This chain connects TRBV28 to TRBJ2-7; 8 bases fit TRBD2. Losses at the gene ends were 4 bases for V and 12 bases for J; bases not matched to a gene: 8. The CDR3 loop spans 12 amino acids. Germline V CDR1 and CDR2: MDHEN, SYDVKM. CDR3 residues: CASSSSAGVLYF. The CDR3 DNA follows: TGTGCCAGCAGTTCATCAGCGGGAGTCTTGTACTTC.

The chain recombines TRBV4-1 with TRBJ2-2, with 9 bases matching TRBD2. The CDR3 loop spans 18 amino acids. Germline lookup yields CDR1 MGHRA and CDR2 YSYEKL. J was trimmed by 7 bases and V by 0 bases; bases with no gene match: 12. CDR3 in amino acids: CASSQEKVEREVLGELFF. In nucleotides, the CDR3 is TGCGCCAGCAGCCAAGAAAAGGTGGAGCGGGAGGTTCTCGGGGAGCTGTTTTTT.

The chain uses TRBV25-1 and TRBJ2-7; D perhaps matches TRBD1 (5 bases). Trimming cost V 2 bases and J 2 bases, with 7 bases left between them. CDR3 length: 13 amino acids. Looked up from germline, CDR1 is MGHDK and CDR2 is SYGVNS. The chain's CDR3 is CASSEDSTYEQYF. CDR3 DNA: TGTGCCAGCAGTGAAGACAGCACCTACGAGCAGTACTTC.

The chain recombines TRBV4-3 with TRBJ2-2, with D possibly TRBD2 on 6 matching bases. Between the trimmed V and J ends, which lost 3 bases and 4 bases, there was a span of 9 bases. CDR1 and CDR2 (germline): LGHNA, YSLEER. The CDR3 has 14 residues. The CDR3 sequence: CASSQGDFTGELFF. CDR3 nucleotides: TGCGCCAGCAGCCAGGGGGACTTCACCGGGGAGCTGTTTTTT.

The gene calls are TRBV4-3 and TRBJ1-2; 7 positions match TRBD1. J lost 4 bases, V lost 0 bases, and 14 bases had no gene match. The CDR3 spans 18 residues. Germline V gene lookup returns CDR1 LGHNA and CDR2 YSLEER. CDR3 sequence: CASSQDRDSQRRGYGYTF. The DNA of the CDR3 is TGCGCCAGCAGCCAAGATCGGGACAGCCAGCGTCGTGGCTATGGCTACACCTTC.

The count of this clone is one. The chain is built from TRBV30 and TRBJ1-1, with TRBD1 matching 9 bases. The V gene's germline CDR1 is GTSNPN and CDR2 SVGIG (reference sequence). V shed 5 bases and J 6 bases; nucleotides not matched to a gene: 13. The CDR3 spans 15 residues. This CDR3 is CAWSRTGGFAPEAFF. CDR3 in DNA: TGTGCCTGGTCTCGTACAGGGGGCTTCGCACCTGAAGCTTTCTTT.

The sample holds one count of this clone. The rearrangement joins TRBV29-1 to TRBJ1-3; no clear D gene. Germline assignment: CDR1 SQVTM and CDR2 ANQGSEA. V was cut by 4 bases and J by 1 base, with 5 bases left in between. The CDR3 spans 12 residues. This CDR3 reads CSVALSGNTIYF. CDR3 nucleotide sequence: TGCAGCGTTGCACTTTCTGGAAACACCATATATTTT.

This chain joins TRBV6-6 and TRBJ2-7, with 10 bases lining up with TRBD1. This CDR3 is built from 13 residues. Germline CDR1 reads MNHNY; CDR2 reads SVGAGI (reference sequence). Trimming at V came to 5 bases and at J to 5 bases, leaving 3 bases not matched to a gene. As DNA, the CDR3 is TGTGCCAGCAGTCACGGGACAGGGGACGAGCAGTACTTC. Translated: CASSHGTGDEQYF.